This section outlines one T cell receptor beta chain sequence together with its context. The target antigen is unknown. Germline assignment: CDR1 SNHLY and CDR2 FYNNEI. Trimming cost V 8 bases and J 1 base, with 14 bases left between them. There are 14 residues in the CDR3. The data stem from a study of CD8 T cells in ankylosing spondylitis. Study-wide results and caveats: There was reportedly significant enrichment of clones that were disease-linked in matched ankylosing spondylitis synovial fluid.

TCRdb reanalysed the 5' RACE reads using MiXCR and keeps one entry per CDR3 protein. Of roughly 170,000 distinct CDR3 sequences listed, 9.8% were seen once; the top ten hold about 15%. This chain joins TRBV2 and TRBJ1-1; maybe TRBD1 (5 bases). The source of this sequence is a female donor with ankylosing spondylitis or in good health (not recorded which). The sequencing sample was made of blood, either unsorted or a sorted T cell fraction (not recorded which). The DNA for the CDR3 is TGTGCCAGCGGTCAGGGCTTGACGAACACTGAAGCTTTCTTT. Its translation: CASGQGLTNTEAFF.